This is a list of T cell receptor beta chains from one sample in a study of shared clonotypes between healthy human individuals. TCRdb keeps only in-frame clones here, not all; method: immunoSEQ multiplex PCR. The table has approximately 1.5 million clones, 95% to 99% seen once. Sequenced input: naive CD4+ T cells sorted from blood. These receptors were obtained from a young man in good health. The CDR3 runs from the conserved cysteine through the conserved F or W. Each record gives: D gene, V gene, clone size, J gene, CDR3 protein, CDR3 DNA. The D gene is left open where the match is weak. Size is stated for part of the rows, as once, few or many counts, or as a class when the clone is expanded.

>.|TRBV7-8|once|TRBJ1-1
CASSPSFTEAFF
TGTGCCAGCAGCCCCTCATTCACTGAAGCTTTCTTT
>.|TRBV5-1|.|TRBJ2-2
CASSDLQDITGELFF
TGCGCCAGCAGCGACCTCCAGGACATAACCGGGGAGCTGTTTTTT
>.|TRBV28|.|TRBJ2-1
CASSPMVRGGRVNNEQFF
TGTGCCAGCAGTCCTATGGTTCGGGGCGGCAGGGTGAACAATGAGCAGTTCTTC
>.|TRBV11-3|.|TRBJ1-4
CASSLGPGGKLFF
TGTGCCAGCAGCTTAGGCCCGGGTGGAAAACTGTTTTTT
>TRBD1|TRBV7-8|.|TRBJ2-1
CASSLGRGQKNNEQFF
TGTGCCAGCAGCTTGGGTAGGGGACAGAAAAACAATGAGCAGTTCTTC
>TRBD1|TRBV6-5|.|TRBJ2-7
CASSYGDRSYEQYF
TGTGCCAGCAGTTACGGGGACAGATCCTACGAGCAGTACTTC
>TRBD1|TRBV2|.|TRBJ2-4
CASSGTGLLAKNIQYF
TGTGCCAGCAGTGGGACAGGCCTACTAGCCAAAAACATTCAGTACTTC
>.|TRBV2|.|TRBJ2-5
CASSELGRDETQYF
TGTGCCAGCAGTGAATTGGGCAGGGATGAGACCCAGTACTTC
>TRBD1|TRBV2|.|TRBJ2-2
CASSEVRQGRNTGELFF
TGTGCCAGCAGTGAAGTACGACAGGGTCGAAACACCGGGGAGCTGTTTTTT
>TRBD1|TRBV28|.|TRBJ1-2
CASRNGAGGANYGYTF
TGTGCCAGCAGAAATGGGGCAGGGGGAGCTAACTATGGCTACACCTTC
>.|TRBV6-5|.|TRBJ2-1
CASRDLGEQFF
TGTGCCAGCAGGGACTTAGGTGAGCAGTTCTTC
>TRBD2|TRBV9|once|TRBJ2-3
CASSVGLAVVDTQYF
TGTGCCAGCAGCGTCGGACTAGCGGTCGTAGATACGCAGTATTTT
>TRBD1|TRBV6-5|.|TRBJ2-7
CASNRVGGQGRGQYF
TGTGCCAGCAACAGGGTAGGGGGACAGGGTCGCGGGCAGTACTTC
>.|TRBV2|.|TRBJ1-1
CASSVSGTEAFF
TGTGCCAGCAGTGTATCGGGCACTGAAGCTTTCTTT
>.|TRBV5-6|.|TRBJ2-2
CASSLARRNTGELFF
TGTGCCAGCAGCTTGGCGCGGAGGAACACCGGGGAGCTGTTTTTT
>.|TRBV5-1|.|TRBJ2-7
CASSLVPGGGEQYF
TGCGCCAGCAGCTTGGTCCCCGGGGGAGGCGAGCAGTACTTC
>TRBD1|TRBV19|once|TRBJ1-5
CASRIQGAQPQHF
TGTGCCAGTAGGATACAGGGGGCTCAGCCCCAGCATTTT
>.|TRBV7-3|.|TRBJ2-7
CASSLTATSYEQYF
TGTGCCAGCAGCTTAACGGCCACCTCCTACGAGCAGTACTTC
>TRBD2|TRBV5-6|.|TRBJ2-7
CASTTGLAGDYEQYF
TGTGCCAGCACCACGGGACTAGCGGGAGACTACGAGCAGTACTTC
>TRBD2|TRBV5-8|.|TRBJ2-7
CASSSGGLAGTSSYEQYF
TGTGCCAGCAGCTCGGGAGGACTAGCGGGAACATCCTCCTACGAGCAGTACTTC
>TRBD2|TRBV28|.|TRBJ2-7
CASTSPAASGSSYEQYF
TGTGCCAGCACCTCTCCCGCCGCTAGCGGGAGCTCCTACGAGCAGTACTTC
>.|TRBV5-6|.|TRBJ2-5
CASSLDPSETQYF
TGTGCCAGCAGCTTGGATCCCTCTGAGACCCAGTACTTC
>.|TRBV5-6|.|TRBJ2-7
CASSRGSYEQYF
TGTGCCAGCAGCCGAGGCAGTTACGAGCAGTACTTC
>TRBD2|TRBV5-4|.|TRBJ2-4
CASSSPLAGGGNIQYF
TGTGCCAGCAGCTCGCCCTTAGCGGGAGGGGGAAACATTCAGTACTTC
>.|TRBV2|.|TRBJ2-5
CASTGETQYF
TGTGCCAGCACCGGCGAGACCCAGTACTTC
>TRBD1|TRBV7-3|.|TRBJ2-1
CASSPRGSYNEQFF
TGTGCCAGCAGCCCCAGGGGGAGTTACAATGAGCAGTTCTTC
>.|TRBV5-1|.|TRBJ1-2
CASSRDSPTRGYTF
TGCGCCAGCAGCCGGGACTCCCCTACTCGTGGCTACACCTTC
>.|TRBV5-1|.|TRBJ2-5
CASSLGLGGQETQYF
TGCGCCAGCAGCTTGGGACTAGGGGGCCAAGAGACCCAGTACTTC
>TRBD1|TRBV4-3|.|TRBJ1-1
CASSIGQGTEAFF
TGCGCCAGCAGCATAGGACAGGGTACTGAAGCTTTCTTT
>TRBD1|TRBV10-3|.|TRBJ1-5
CAISESPGTGGLSNQPQHF
TGTGCCATCAGTGAGTCCCCCGGGACAGGGGGCCTAAGCAATCAGCCCCAGCATTTT